This paragraph reports one T cell receptor beta chain. The junction shows a germline mismatch at one end, possibly a read error. TCRdb analysed the PCR reads with MiXCR anew, one entry per CDR3 protein. The data show more than 9,500 distinct CDR3 sequences, 50% to 65% seen once. The data derive from a study of tumor-infiltrating lymphocytes in oesophageal squamous cell carcinoma. The sequenced sample was esophageal tumor tissue. The sequence was obtained from a female donor with esophageal squamous cell carcinoma.

CDR3 protein: CASSPSGYYGYAF. The CDR3 DNA sequence: TGCGCCAGCAGCCCCTCGGGGTACTATGGCTACGCCTTC. This chain links TRBV4-1 with TRBJ1-2; no definite D call. The CDR3 contains 13 residues. Germline assignment: CDR1 MGHRA and CDR2 YSYEKL.